This passage covers 26 T cell receptor beta chains from one sample sequenced in a study of blood T cell repertoires in COVID-19. Generated by immunoSEQ multiplex PCR, the TCRdb table keeps only in-frame clones and is missing some. The repertoire holds about 410,000 clones, with about 91% as singletons. Input material: peripheral blood. The source is a woman aged 40 to 55 with COVID-19, enrolled during active disease.

Here the CDR3 reads CASSVGLAASTDTQYF. The CDR3 bases are TGTGCCAGTAGTGTGGGACTAGCGGCCTCCACAGATACGCAGTATTTT. The chain uses TRBV19 and TRBJ2-3, with 11 bases that match TRBD2. J was trimmed by 2 bases and V by 5 bases; bases with no gene match: 6. CDR3 size: 16 residues. Germline values: CDR1 LNHDA, CDR2 SQIVND (reference sequence).

The chain is built from TRBV9 and TRBJ1-1, with 8 bases that match TRBD1. The CDR3 is 13 amino acids. Looked up from germline, CDR1 is SGDLS and CDR2 is YYNGEE. The V segment lost 3 bases and the J segment 4 bases; nucleotides outside the gene matches: 2. DNA for the CDR3: TGTGCCAGCAGCGGGCAGGGGGCCACTGAAGCTTTCTTT. Protein: CASSGQGATEAFF.

A single count supports this clone. The chain carries TRBV5-1 and TRBJ2-2; TRBD1 matches at 7 bases. The V gene's germline CDR1 is SGHRS and CDR2 YFSETQ. This CDR3 is built from 16 residues. Trimming removed 4 bases from V and 2 bases from J; junction bases left unmatched: 8. The CDR3 DNA follows: TGCGCCAGCAGCCCCTCCGGGACAGCCAACACCGGGGAGCTGTTTTTT. It translates to CASSPSGTANTGELFF.

V is TRBV5-1 and J is TRBJ1-1; 7 bases match TRBD1. This CDR3 contains 16 residues. Trimming cost V 4 bases and J 5 bases; bases outside gene matches: 14. Germline-derived CDR1 and CDR2 are SGHRS and YFSETQ. CDR3: CASSPRGGGLGTEAFF. The CDR3 coding sequence is TGCGCCAGCAGCCCCCGCGGAGGGGGCTTGGGAACTGAAGCTTTCTTT.

This chain uses TRBV10-3 with TRBJ2-2; the match to TRBD2 covers 14 bases. This CDR3 is built from 16 residues. With 10 bases clipped from V and 1 base from J, the junction kept 5 bases outside the gene matches. The germline CDR1 and CDR2 sequences are ENHRY and SYGVKD. The CDR3 sequence: CATRLAGGRNTGELFF. The CDR3 DNA is TGTGCCACAAGACTAGCGGGGGGGAGGAACACCGGGGAGCTGTTTTTT.

This clone has only one observation. Other nucleotide sequences in the sample specify the same CDR3. The chain recombines TRBV9 with TRBJ2-1, with D possibly matching TRBD2 (5 bases). This CDR3 contains 15 residues. V dropped 2 bases and J dropped 3 bases, with 12 bases sitting between them. Germline values: CDR1 SGDLS, CDR2 YYNGEE. In DNA, the CDR3 is TGTGCCAGCAGCGTGGGTGGGAGAAGCTACAATGAGCAGTTCTTC. Its translation: CASSVGGRSYNEQFF.

CDR3 loop: CAFRDRASSEGKLFF. DNA of the CDR3: TGTGCCTTCCGGGACAGGGCATCCTCAGAAGGAAAACTGTTTTTT. This chain uses TRBV30 with TRBJ1-4, with 9 positions matching TRBD1. This CDR3 is 15 amino acids long. From germline, CDR1 is GTSNPN and CDR2 SVGIG (reference sequence). V gave up 7 bases and J gave up 10 bases; unmatched junction bases: 16.

The CDR3 is CASSYRGGDSPLHF. CDR3 sequence (DNA): TGTGCCAGCAGTTACCGGGGTGGCGATTCACCCCTCCACTTT. The rearrangement joins TRBV6-6 to TRBJ1-6; D ambiguous. CDR3 length: 14 residues. The V end lost 2 bases, the J end lost 8 bases, and 10 bases lay between the germline ends. Germline values: CDR1 MNHNY, CDR2 SVGAGI (reference sequence).

The sample holds one count of this clone. The CDR3 nucleotides read TGTGCCAGCAGCCAGACAGGGGATGGCTACACCTTC. Its translation: CASSQTGDGYTF. The chain combines TRBV7-2 with TRBJ1-2; TRBD1 matches at 8 bases. From germline, CDR1 is SGHTA and CDR2 FQGNSA. After removal of 5 bases from V and 6 bases from J, the junction contained 2 bases not matched to a gene. This CDR3 is 12 amino acids long.

A word on this clone: In the same sample, other DNA sequences code for this CDR3. The rearrangement links TRBV12-3 or TRBV12-4 to TRBJ1-1; D is possibly TRBD1 (5 bases). There are 12 residues in the CDR3. V was clipped by 5 bases and J by 5 bases, with 9 bases between them. The CDR3 sequence: CASSPRGTEAFF. CDR3 nucleotide sequence: TGTGCCAGCAGTCCACGGGGGACTGAAGCTTTCTTT.

The rearrangement links TRBV4-1 to TRBJ1-6; D unresolved. The CDR3 spans 15 residues. Trimming pared 3 bases from V and 6 bases from J, leaving 12 bases between. The germline V gene has CDR1 MGHRA and CDR2 YSYEKL. CDR3 nucleotide sequence: TGCGCCAGCAGCCATGCCTGGGAGATTAATTCACCCCTCCACTTT. Translated, it gives CASSHAWEINSPLHF.

The chain is built from TRBV29-1 and TRBJ2-7; possibly TRBD2 for D (6 bases). Germline V lookup: CDR1 SQVTM, CDR2 ANQGSEA. Deletions cut 2 bases from V and 6 bases from J, with 11 bases between. The CDR3 is made up of 12 amino acids. For the CDR3, the DNA is TGCAGCGTTGAATCGGGAGCAGCCGAGCAGTACTTC. Translation gives CSVESGAAEQYF.

The rearrangement uses TRBV28 and TRBJ1-5, with D possibly matching TRBD1 (5 bases). Trimming took 1 base from V and 3 from J, leaving 13 bases between them. This CDR3 contains 16 residues. Per the germline V gene, CDR1 is MDHEN and CDR2 is SYDVKM. In DNA, the CDR3 is TGTGCCAGCAGTTTATTGCCAGGGCCCACCAATCAGCCCCAGCATTTT. Protein: CASSLLPGPTNQPQHF. Based on the CDR3 plus reference TRBV28 and TRBJ1-5, the full variable domain is DVKVTQSSRYLVKRTGEKVFLECVQDMDHENMFWYRQDPGLGLRLIYFSYDVKMKEKGDIPEGYSVSREKKERFSLILESASTNQTSMYLCASSLLPGPTNQPQHFGDGTRLSIL.

The CDR3 sequence is CASGVGDGNTEAFF. The CDR3 DNA reads as TGTGCCAGCGGGGTAGGGGATGGAAACACTGAAGCTTTCTTT. The chain recombines TRBV7-9 with TRBJ1-1, with D possibly matching TRBD1 (5 bases). Germline V gene lookup returns CDR1 SEHNR and CDR2 FQNEAQ (reference sequence). The CDR3 has 14 amino acids. The V end lost 8 bases, the J end lost 2 bases, and 15 bases lay between the germline ends.

This sequence joins TRBV5-6 and TRBJ1-2, with 10 nucleotides matching TRBD1. The V segment lost 2 bases and the J segment 7 bases; nucleotides outside the gene matches: 8. This CDR3 spans 15 amino acids. Germline CDR1 SGHDT, CDR2 YYEEEE. The CDR3 here is CASSFDRGRFPGYTF. The CDR3 nucleotides read TGTGCCAGCAGCTTTGACAGGGGGCGCTTCCCTGGCTACACCTTC.

The CDR3 loop reads CASSDSGTSSEQFF. As DNA, the CDR3 is TGTGCCAGCAGTGACTCGGGGACTAGTAGTGAGCAGTTCTTC. This chain uses TRBV6-4 with TRBJ2-1; 8 bases fit TRBD2. Per germline, CDR1 MRHNA and CDR2 SNTAGT. V lost 0 bases, J lost 9 bases, and 4 bases stayed unmatched. This CDR3 is 14 amino acids long.

On this clone: Other DNA sequences in the sample encode the same CDR3. This sequence joins TRBV2 and TRBJ1-6, with D perhaps TRBD1 (6 bases). This CDR3 has 13 residues. Between the trimmed V and J ends, which lost 5 bases and 7 bases, there was a span of 9 bases. The germline V gene has CDR1 SNHLY and CDR2 FYNNEI. CDR3: CASSQDRNSPLHF. The CDR3 bases are TGTGCCAGCAGTCAGGACAGAAATTCACCCCTCCACTTT. The full variable domain, rest sourced from reference TRBV2 and TRBJ1-6, is EPEVTQTPSHQVTQMGQEVILRCVPISNHLYFYWYRQILGQKVEFLVSFYNNEISEKSEIFDDQFSVERPDGSNFTLKIRSTKLEDSAMYFCASSQDRNSPLHFGNGTRLTVT.

The genes are TRBV7-2 and TRBJ1-5; 7 positions match TRBD1. The length of the CDR3 is 15 residues. V lost 4 bases to trimming and J lost 3 bases; unmatched junction nucleotides: 6. Germline CDR1 and CDR2: SGHTA and FQGNSA. CDR3 nucleotide sequence: TGTGCCAGCAGCTCGCCCGGGACAGTCAATCAGCCCCAGCATTTT. It is translated as CASSSPGTVNQPQHF.

This clone was picked up one time. This chain uses TRBV5-8 with TRBJ1-6; TRBD1 aligns across 9 bases. The V and J ends lost 3 bases and 7 bases, in that order; junction bases with no gene match: 8. Germline V gene data show CDR1 as SGHTS and CDR2 as YDEGEE. CDR3 length: 16 residues. The CDR3 reads CASSSRQGVRNSPLHF. DNA of the CDR3: TGTGCCAGCAGCTCCAGACAGGGGGTCCGAAATTCACCCCTCCACTTT.

This chain links TRBV29-1 with TRBJ2-1; TRBD2 matches at 7 bases. Germline CDR1 reads SQVTM; CDR2 reads ANQGSEA. V dropped 6 bases and J dropped 5; count of bases not matched to a gene: 1. The CDR3 is 11 residues long. The CDR3 loop is CSVGGNNEQFF. The CDR3 DNA follows: TGCAGCGTGGGGGGGAACAATGAGCAGTTCTTC.

This rearrangement joins TRBV28 to TRBJ2-7, with TRBD2 matching over 10 bases. Germline V gene sequence: CDR1 MDHEN, CDR2 SYDVKM. Unmatched junction bases numbered 24, after V lost 3 bases and J lost 4 bases. This CDR3 region has 21 residues. The CDR3 bases are TGTGCCAGCAGTTTTAGGTCTCGGACTAGCGGAGTTAAGGGGGTACGATACGAGCAGTACTTC. As protein: CASSFRSRTSGVKGVRYEQYF.

On this clone: The sample holds other DNA sequences that translate to the same CDR3. This rearrangement joins TRBV6-2 or TRBV6-3 to TRBJ1-2; 10 bases align to TRBD1. Germline V gene lookup returns CDR1 MNHEY and CDR2 SVGEGT. The J segment lost 6 bases and the V segment lost 2 bases, leaving 3 bases of the junction unmatched. The CDR3 totals 14 residues. This CDR3 is CASSYPGQGHGYTF. As DNA, the CDR3 is TGTGCCAGCAGTTACCCGGGACAGGGGCATGGCTACACCTTC.

This clone was seen more than once but under ten times. The chain recombines TRBV4-3 with TRBJ2-6; D is ambiguous. There are 17 residues in the CDR3. V lost 0 bases and J 3 bases, leaving 12 bases between the germline ends. CDR1 is LGHNA and CDR2 is YSLEER in the germline V gene. The CDR3 DNA follows: TGCGCCAGCAGCCAAGATAACGGCAGGATTGGGGCCAACGTCCTGACTTTC. This sequence encodes CASSQDNGRIGANVLTF.

This clone was seen more than once but under ten times. V and J are TRBV11-2 and TRBJ2-2, with D maybe TRBD1 (6 bases). The CDR3 totals 15 residues. Trimming shortened V by 2 bases and J by 3 bases, and 10 bases separated the two germline ends. Germline lookup yields CDR1 SGHAT and CDR2 FQNNGV. The CDR3 loop reads CASSLQGWDTGELFF. The CDR3 region has the DNA TGTGCCAGCAGCTTACAGGGGTGGGACACCGGGGAGCTGTTTTTT. Based on the CDR3 plus reference TRBV11-2 and TRBJ2-2, the full variable domain is EAGVAQSPRYKIIEKRQSVAFWCNPISGHATLYWYQQILGQGPKLLIQFQNNGVVDDSQLPKDRFSAERLKGVDSTLKIQPAKLEDSAVYLCASSLQGWDTGELFFGEGSRLTVL.

The chain recombines TRBV19 with TRBJ2-1; 14 nucleotides agree with TRBD2. Germline V lookup: CDR1 LNHDA, CDR2 SQIVND (reference sequence). Trimming took 4 bases from V and 9 from J; bases not matched to a gene: 14. The CDR3 loop spans 18 amino acids. The CDR3 DNA follows: TGTGCCAGTAGTACCCATTTCGGGACTAGCGGGAGATTCGCTGAGCAGTTCTTC. Amino acid sequence: CASSTHFGTSGRFAEQFF. The variable domain in full, with the rest retrieved from reference TRBV19 and TRBJ2-1, is DGGITQSPKYLFRKEGQNVTLSCEQNLNHDAMYWYRQDPGQGLRLIYYSQIVNDFQKGDIAEGYSVSREKKESFPLTVTSAQKNPTAFYLCASSTHFGTSGRFAEQFFGPGTRLTVL.

The chain links TRBV3-1 (or the pseudogene TRBV3-2) to TRBJ1-4; D is undetermined. CDR3 size: 16 residues. Trimming took off 3 bases at V and 0 bases at J, with 11 bases between the two ends. From germline, CDR1 is LGHDT and CDR2 YNNKEL (reference sequence). The CDR3 DNA follows: TGTGCCAGCAGCCACCAAACGGTTGCAACTAATGAAAAACTGTTTTTT. It yields the protein CASSHQTVATNEKLFF.